A selection of T cell receptor beta chains follows, all from one sample in a study of human T cells and chemical hapten exposure. TCRdb called the RACE reads again in MiXCR, with one record for every CDR3 protein. The sample consists of some 98,000 distinct CDR3 sequences, 11% of them appearing once. The sequenced sample was whole blood, obtained in connection with sensitization to the hapten diphenylcyclopropenone (DPC). Every receptor here comes from a woman aged 60 to 75 with alopecia areata. Some clones in this sample may be carry-over from other donors' samples. The CDR3 runs from the conserved cysteine through the conserved F or W. The order of the fields is CDR3 protein, V gene, J gene.

CDR3aa: CASSPPIRETQYF
v_gene: TRBV11-2
j_gene: TRBJ2-5

CDR3aa: CASSLVSVTGRSSTDTQYF
v_gene: TRBV7-2
j_gene: TRBJ2-3

CDR3aa: CATSRDSTGGYEQYF
v_gene: TRBV15
j_gene: TRBJ2-7

CDR3aa: CSVPAYVHYNEQFF
v_gene: TRBV20-1
j_gene: TRBJ2-1

CDR3aa: CASSPPGQSQSYTF
v_gene: TRBV18
j_gene: TRBJ1-2

CDR3aa: CAIRNAGRTGLYEQYF
v_gene: TRBV10-3
j_gene: TRBJ2-7

CDR3aa: CASSPGTDSPYEQYF
v_gene: TRBV11-3
j_gene: TRBJ2-7

CDR3aa: CASNDHTGELFF
v_gene: TRBV5-6
j_gene: TRBJ2-2

CDR3aa: CAISELGTENNSPLHF
v_gene: TRBV10-3
j_gene: TRBJ1-6

CDR3aa: CASSVWVPPRNNSPLHF
v_gene: TRBV6-5
j_gene: TRBJ1-6

CDR3aa: CASSDGTGSGEKLFF
v_gene: TRBV10-1
j_gene: TRBJ1-4

CDR3aa: CASNQIGQGGSYEQYF
v_gene: TRBV6-6
j_gene: TRBJ2-7

CDR3aa: CSVEGAMNTEAFF
v_gene: TRBV29-1
j_gene: TRBJ1-1

CDR3aa: CATNGQGAYEQYF
v_gene: TRBV24-1
j_gene: TRBJ2-7

CDR3aa: CASSQDPPSGSLTGELFF
v_gene: TRBV3-1
j_gene: TRBJ2-2

CDR3aa: CASIRTESTDTQYF
v_gene: TRBV7-9
j_gene: TRBJ2-3

CDR3aa: CATSPRTDGNTEAFF
v_gene: TRBV15
j_gene: TRBJ1-1

CDR3aa: CASSRTDSYEQYF
v_gene: TRBV5-4
j_gene: TRBJ2-7

CDR3aa: CASSRPVVAGGHEQFF
v_gene: TRBV4-1
j_gene: TRBJ2-1

CDR3aa: CASSILKGLSRFRGYTF
v_gene: TRBV19
j_gene: TRBJ1-2

CDR3aa: CASSSGGLETQYF
v_gene: TRBV27
j_gene: TRBJ2-5

CDR3aa: CNARVRANEQFF
v_gene: TRBV20-1
j_gene: TRBJ2-1

CDR3aa: CAISGTNADTQYF
v_gene: TRBV10-3
j_gene: TRBJ2-3

CDR3aa: CASSSGLAGAGDTQYF
v_gene: TRBV7-3
j_gene: TRBJ2-3

CDR3aa: CASSDQTGGEEKLFF
v_gene: TRBV10-1
j_gene: TRBJ1-4

CDR3aa: CASSPTPNTEAFF
v_gene: TRBV18
j_gene: TRBJ1-1

CDR3aa: CSVDKGAEQYF
v_gene: TRBV29-1
j_gene: TRBJ2-7

CDR3aa: CSASPRTASYEQYF
v_gene: TRBV20-1
j_gene: TRBJ2-7

CDR3aa: CASSPDGGQGFVKNIQYF
v_gene: TRBV3-1
j_gene: TRBJ2-4

CDR3aa: CATSRERTGTQPQHF
v_gene: TRBV15
j_gene: TRBJ1-5

CDR3aa: CASSHAVGIVYEQYF
v_gene: TRBV14
j_gene: TRBJ2-7

CDR3aa: CASSQGGGQGGQPQHF
v_gene: TRBV3-1
j_gene: TRBJ1-5

CDR3aa: CASRATGLYNSPLHF
v_gene: TRBV7-2
j_gene: TRBJ1-6

CDR3aa: CASSYSIGYNQPQHF
v_gene: TRBV6-6
j_gene: TRBJ1-5

CDR3aa: CSARVATGERYEQYF
v_gene: TRBV20-1
j_gene: TRBJ2-7

CDR3aa: CSGTFEGGTDTQYF
v_gene: TRBV20-1
j_gene: TRBJ2-3

CDR3aa: CASSPHPHIGGNTIYF
v_gene: TRBV7-3
j_gene: TRBJ1-3

CDR3aa: CASSYSGISSDTQYF
v_gene: TRBV6-5
j_gene: TRBJ2-3